This TCR beta chain comes out of a study of blood T cells in healthy people across ages. General study points: PBMCs left unsorted prevented a conclusive naive versus antigen-experienced comparison.

Those donating, healthy Caucasian individuals from Russia, were aged roughly 6 to 90. V gave up 3 bases and J gave up 3 bases; unmatched junction bases: 7. The CDR3 is made up of 16 amino acids. CDR1 and CDR2 from the germline V gene are KGHDR and SFDVKD. Notes on this clonotype: The antigen remains undetermined.

With a J-beta primer mix and a sample-barcoded 5' primer, a second PCR ran about 6 to 11 cycles. TCRdb reprocessed the 5' RACE reads with MiXCR, giving one entry per CDR3 protein. The sample has more than 600,000 distinct CDR3 sequences, 25% seen once. The sample also formed part of further work on T cells of mothers and their children. From that study: Over 8 million TCR beta CDR3 reads were obtained from each mother, and roughly 3 million from each child. Unrelated mother-child pairs always had slightly, but never significantly, lower normalized overlap than related pairs.

The clonotype originates from a boy younger than 18 in good health. What was sequenced was blood. The chain carries TRBV24-1 and TRBJ2-3; 8 bases are shared with TRBD2. The CDR3: CATSDRSGGITDTQYF. The CDR3 nucleotides are TGTGCCACCAGTGATCGAAGCGGGGGTATTACAGATACGCAGTATTTT.